The 25 T cell receptor beta chains presented below share a single source sample, sequenced in a study. Via MiXCR, TCRdb re-called the 5' RACE reads, giving one row per CDR3 protein. The table records approximately 53,000 distinct CDR3 sequences, roughly 28% of them present only once. Sample: tumor-infiltrating memory CD4+ T cells sorted from the breast tumor. The subset denotes: memory CD4+ T cells, CD4+CD45RO+CD25-. The receptors shown here come from a female donor with breast cancer.

The chain uses TRBV7-2 and TRBJ2-7, with 12 bases matching TRBD1. The junction had 7 bases not matched to a gene; V was cut back by 1 base and J by 6 bases. Per the germline V gene, CDR1 is SGHTA and CDR2 is FQGNSA. This CDR3 is built from 16 residues. DNA for the CDR3: TGTGCCAGCAGCTTAGTTTCGGGACAGGGGGCCCGCGAGCAGTACTTC. Its protein product is CASSLVSGQGAREQYF.

The CDR3 region is CSARDQLQPQHF. For the CDR3, the DNA is TGCAGTGCTAGAGATCAGCTGCAGCCCCAGCATTTT. V usage is TRBV20-1 and J usage is TRBJ1-5; D unresolved. This CDR3 has 12 residues. Germline CDR1 and CDR2: DFQATT and SNEGSKA (reference sequence). V lost 0 bases and J lost 7, with 7 bases in between.

The J gene is TRBJ1-1, the V gene TRBV6-2 or TRBV6-3, with D tentatively TRBD1 (5 bases). Trimming took 5 bases from V and 10 from J, leaving 14 bases between them. The CDR3 totals 12 residues. Germline loops: CDR1 MNHEY, CDR2 SVGEGT. In DNA form, the CDR3 reads TGTGCCAGCAGTAACGGGAGGGGTTCAGCTTTCTTT. Translating it yields CASSNGRGSAFF.

The chain is built from TRBV7-9 and TRBJ1-2; the D is unclear. The CDR3 length is 13 residues. Germline values: CDR1 SEHNR, CDR2 FQNEAQ (reference sequence). V lost 6 bases, J lost 4 bases, and 12 bases lay in between. The DNA for the CDR3 is TGTGCCAGCAGTTCGGCCACCTTCTATGGCTACACCTTC. Protein: CASSSATFYGYTF.

In its sample, this clonotype is medium-sized. The CDR3 DNA follows: TGTGCCAGCAGCCAAGATTCGGCAGGGAACACTGAAGCTTTCTTT. Protein product: CASSQDSAGNTEAFF. The rearrangement uses TRBV4-2 and TRBJ1-1, with D hard to call. This CDR3 has 15 residues. Deletions cut 0 bases from V and 1 base from J, with 9 bases between. The germline V gene encodes CDR1 LGHNA and CDR2 YNFKEQ.

The chain recombines TRBV7-9 with TRBJ2-1; D may correspond to TRBD1 or TRBD2 (5 bases each). Germline loops: CDR1 SEHNR, CDR2 FQNEAQ (reference sequence). The CDR3 is 16 amino acids. V was pared by 1 base and J by 0 bases, with 10 bases between. The CDR3 DNA follows: TGTGCCAGCAGCTTAGGAGGGGCTGGCTCCTACAATGAGCAGTTCTTC. Residues: CASSLGGAGSYNEQFF.

V and J are TRBV5-1 and TRBJ2-1; D is undetermined. Germline V gene sequence: CDR1 SGHRS, CDR2 YFSETQ. The CDR3 totals 14 residues. Trimming removed 1 base at V and 4 bases at J, with 9 bases between. The CDR3 reads CASSLRMGYNEQFF. The DNA of the CDR3 is TGCGCCAGCAGCTTGAGGATGGGGTACAATGAGCAGTTCTTC.

This clonotype showed up many times. This chain links TRBV4-1 with TRBJ2-1, with a possible D match to TRBD2 (5 bases). The CDR3 is 14 residues long. The V gene's germline CDR1 is MGHRA and CDR2 YSYEKL. Trimming removed 0 bases from V and 6 bases from J, with 9 bases in between. The CDR3 region is CASSQDASSNEQFF. The CDR3 DNA follows: TGCGCCAGCAGCCAAGATGCTAGCAGCAATGAGCAGTTCTTC.

This clonotype was observed a handful of times. V is TRBV6-5 and J is TRBJ2-7; tentatively, D is TRBD1 or TRBD2 (6 bases each). Germline V CDR1 and CDR2: MNHEY, SVGAGI. V dropped 7 bases and J dropped 0 bases, with 10 bases sitting between them. The CDR3 length is 13 residues. The CDR3 spells CASNPGASYEQYF. The CDR3 DNA reads TGTGCCAGCAATCCGGGGGCCTCCTACGAGCAGTACTTC.

J is TRBJ1-5 and V is TRBV7-2; D unclear. This CDR3 is 14 amino acids long. Deletions cut 5 bases from V and 4 bases from J, with 12 bases between. From germline, CDR1 is SGHTA and CDR2 FQGNSA. In nucleotides, the CDR3 is TGTGCCAGCAGCATCCTAGTCCAGAATCAGCCCCAGCATTTT. Its translation is CASSILVQNQPQHF.

This rearrangement joins TRBV7-9 to TRBJ2-7; 11 nucleotides agree with TRBD2. CDR1 is SEHNR, CDR2 FQNEAQ, per germline (reference sequence). This CDR3 region has 17 residues. V lost 3 bases to trimming and J lost 7 bases; unmatched junction nucleotides: 14. CDR3 sequence (DNA): TGTGCCAGCAGCTTGGGTACCTCCTCGGGACTAGCGGTTGAGCAGTACTTC. Translating gives CASSLGTSSGLAVEQYF.

This chain links TRBV28 with TRBJ1-4, with D hard to call. From germline, CDR1 is MDHEN and CDR2 SYDVKM. V lost 4 bases and J 7 bases, leaving 10 bases between the germline ends. CDR3 length: 13 residues. The CDR3 region has the DNA TGTGCCAGCAGTTACCAGCTTCGTGAAAAACTGTTTTTT. Translation: CASSYQLREKLFF.

This chain joins TRBV5-1 and TRBJ1-3, with D perhaps matching TRBD1 (6 bases). The V gene lost 4 bases and the J gene lost 4 bases, with 18 bases spanning the gap. Per the germline V gene, CDR1 is SGHRS and CDR2 is YFSETQ. This CDR3 comprises 16 residues. CDR3 DNA sequence: TGCGCCAGCAGCCTTTCCCCACAGGGAGGGGGAAACACCATATATTTT. It yields the protein CASSLSPQGGGNTIYF.

This clonotype has more than one count but fewer than ten. V gene TRBV5-1 combines with J gene TRBJ1-6; D is ambiguous. The CDR3 runs to 13 residues. Germline V lookup: CDR1 SGHRS, CDR2 YFSETQ. V was cut by 0 bases and J by 7 bases, with 5 bases left in between. The CDR3 loop reads CASSLVRNSPLHF. DNA of the CDR3: TGCGCCAGCAGCTTGGTGAGGAATTCACCCCTCCACTTT.

In this sample, this clonotype turned up a few times. The chain is built from TRBV7-3 and TRBJ2-3; unclear D gene. This CDR3 is 13 amino acids long. CDR1 is SGHTA and CDR2 is FQGTGA in the germline V gene. V was shortened by 8 bases and J by 3 bases, with 12 bases between the two germline ends. The CDR3 sequence is CASRRGPTDTQYF. The CDR3 DNA follows: TGTGCCAGCCGTCGTGGACCTACAGATACGCAGTATTTT.

The chain has TRBV7-8 and TRBJ1-2; unclear D gene. This CDR3 is built from 13 residues. CDR1 is SGHVS and CDR2 is FQNEAQ in the germline V gene. The V end lost 6 bases, the J end lost 8 bases, and 16 bases lay between the germline ends. CDR3 sequence: CASSRRGLDGYTF. Written as DNA, the CDR3 is TGTGCCAGCAGTCGGAGAGGGTTGGACGGCTACACCTTC.

The rearrangement joins TRBV5-1 to TRBJ2-5, with D possibly TRBD2 on 6 matching bases. Germline lookup yields CDR1 SGHRS and CDR2 YFSETQ. V was cut by 3 bases and J by 2 bases, with 14 bases left in between. CDR3 length: 15 residues. This chain's CDR3 is CASSSYQTRQETQYF. CDR3 nucleotides: TGCGCCAGCAGCTCCTACCAGACTAGACAAGAGACCCAGTACTTC.

This clonotype was seen more than once but under ten times. The chain uses TRBV20-1 and TRBJ2-1; D remains ambiguous. CDR3 size: 14 residues. CDR1 is DFQATT and CDR2 is SNEGSKA in the germline V gene (reference sequence). The ends were cut back, 4 bases at V and 2 bases at J, with 12 bases in the middle. CDR3 loop: CSAMVAQTYNEQFF. The CDR3 region has the DNA TGCAGTGCTATGGTGGCCCAGACCTACAATGAGCAGTTCTTC.

This clonotype has more than one count but fewer than ten. This chain connects TRBV29-1 to TRBJ1-1, with D hard to call. CDR1 is SQVTM, CDR2 ANQGSEA, per germline. V dropped 3 bases and J dropped 1 base, with 9 bases sitting between them. The CDR3 sequence is 13 residues long. CDR3 residues: CSVEARSNTEAFF. Here the CDR3 DNA reads TGCAGCGTTGAGGCCAGATCGAACACTGAAGCTTTCTTT. Full variable domain (rest looked up from reference TRBV29-1 and TRBJ1-1): SAVISQKPSRDICQRGTSLTIQCQVDSQVTMMFWYRQQPGQSLTLIATANQGSEATYESGFVIDKFPISRPNLTFSTLTVSNMSPEDSSIYLCSVEARSNTEAFFGQGTRLTVV.

The chain couples TRBV5-1 to TRBJ2-7; 7 bases map to TRBD2. The CDR3 sequence is 14 residues long. V was clipped by 3 bases and J by 2 bases; unmatched bases: 5. The germline V gene has CDR1 SGHRS and CDR2 YFSETQ. Here the CDR3 reads CASSSGLTTYEQYF. The CDR3, as DNA: TGCGCCAGCAGCTCGGGACTAACTACCTACGAGCAGTACTTC.

Comment on this clonotype: A read error is likely, as this CDR3 ends without the conserved phenylalanine or tryptophan. The V and J genes are TRBV7-2 and TRBJ1-2; D remains ambiguous. Per the germline V gene, CDR1 is SGHTA and CDR2 is FQGNSA. The CDR3 is made up of 14 amino acids. Deletions cut 6 bases from V and 4 bases from J, with 15 bases between. The CDR3 region has the DNA TGTGCCAGCAGACTTGGCATGGCCCCCTATGGCTACACCTTA. Translating gives CASRLGMAPYGYTL.

This clonotype was counted between two and nine times. V is TRBV5-5 and J is TRBJ1-1; D is unresolved. Germline assignment: CDR1 SGHKS and CDR2 YYEKEE (reference sequence). The V end lost 4 bases, the J end lost 0 bases, and 13 bases lay between the germline ends. The CDR3 is made up of 15 amino acids. CDR3: CASSPPKRLNTEAFF. The CDR3 coding sequence is TGTGCCAGCAGCCCCCCGAAGAGGCTGAACACTGAAGCTTTCTTT. The full variable domain, completed using reference TRBV5-5 and TRBJ1-1, is DAGVTQSPTHLIKTRGQQVTLRCSPISGHKSVSWYQQVLGQGPQFIFQYYEKEERGRGNFPDRFSARQFPNYSSELNVNALLLGDSALYLCASSPPKRLNTEAFFGQGTRLTVV.

This clonotype was observed a few times. V usage is TRBV6-1 and J usage is TRBJ1-3; D may be TRBD1 (5 bases). Germline CDR1 MNHNS, CDR2 SASEGT. This CDR3 region has 13 residues. Trimming removed 4 bases at V and 4 bases at J, with 8 bases between. CDR3 protein: CASSGGNGNTIYF. The CDR3 nucleotides read TGTGCCAGCAGTGGGGGGAACGGAAACACCATATATTTT.

A few counts support this clonotype. The V and J genes are TRBV6-1 and TRBJ1-5; D might be TRBD1 (6 bases). Germline V gene sequence: CDR1 MNHNS, CDR2 SASEGT. V gave up 6 bases and J gave up 4 bases, with 22 bases separating them. The CDR3 is 17 residues long. In DNA form, the CDR3 reads TGTGCCAGCAGCCTCTATCCCCCGGACAGTTGGAATCAGCCCCAGCATTTT. Translating gives CASSLYPPDSWNQPQHF.

Only a few counts were recorded for this clonotype. This sequence joins TRBV6-2 or TRBV6-3 and TRBJ2-1, with TRBD2 matching 7 bases. CDR3 length equals 12 residues. Trimming took 8 bases from V and 4 from J; bases not matched to a gene: 2. Germline CDR1 MNHEY, CDR2 SVGEGT. CDR3 protein: CASGEGYNEQFF. The DNA of the CDR3 is TGTGCCAGCGGGGAGGGGTACAATGAGCAGTTCTTC.